This T cell receptor (beta chain) was sequenced during a study of T cells in Graves' hyperthyroidism and ophthalmopathy. Each diagnosis drew on symptoms, thyroxine, TRAb, thyroid ultrasound and orbital computed tomography findings. The authors took PBMCs from 8.5 to 10 ml fresh peripheral blood. Authors of the study amplified TCR beta CDR3 regions from RNA transcripts. First-round RT-PCR of the TCR CDR3 relied on the HTBI primer set. Using its own MiXCR run on the multiplex PCR reads, TCRdb lists one record per CDR3 protein. This table holds roughly 520,000 distinct CDR3 sequences, around 22% found once. Study-level points and caveats: Stable hyperthyroidism and ophthalmopathy were separated using 13 V-J signatures. The blood repertoire included most of the expanded thyroid clonotypes above 0.001.

The V segment lost 7 bases and the J segment 8 bases; nucleotides outside the gene matches: 15. The CDR3 totals 16 residues. Germline CDR1 is LGHNA and CDR2 is YSLEER. This clonotype was seen more than once but under ten times. Antigen specificity is unknown. Sequenced sample: blood. The chain has TRBV4-3 and TRBJ2-2; TRBD2 matches 8 bases. The source of this sequence is a woman in her 30s with Graves' ophthalmopathy. As DNA, the CDR3 is TGCGCCAGCACCTACGGGGGGGGCGGTAAAGTAGGGGAGCTGTTTTTT. As protein: CASTYGGGGKVGELFF.